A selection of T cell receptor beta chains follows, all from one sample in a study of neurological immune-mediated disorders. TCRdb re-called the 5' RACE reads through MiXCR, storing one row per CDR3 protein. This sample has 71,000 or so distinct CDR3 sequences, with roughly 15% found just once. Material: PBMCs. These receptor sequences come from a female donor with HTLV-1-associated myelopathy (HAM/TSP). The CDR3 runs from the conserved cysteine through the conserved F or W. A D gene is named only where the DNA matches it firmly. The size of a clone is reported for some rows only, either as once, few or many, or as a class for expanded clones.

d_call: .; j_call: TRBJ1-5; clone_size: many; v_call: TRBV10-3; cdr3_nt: TGTGCCATCAGCCCCAATAAGGGCAGGGGCCTGGAGGAGCCCCAGCATTTT; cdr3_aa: CAISPNKGRGLEEPQHF
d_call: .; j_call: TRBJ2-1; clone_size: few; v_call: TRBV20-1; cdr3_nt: TGCAGTGCTAGTGGCGGTCCGGGCTCCTACAATGAGCAGTTCTTC; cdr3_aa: CSASGGPGSYNEQFF
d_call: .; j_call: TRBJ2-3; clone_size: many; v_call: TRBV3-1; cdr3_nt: TGTGCCAGCAGCCAAGTAGTAGGACAGAGCACGCAGTATTTT; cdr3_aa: CASSQVVGQSTQYF
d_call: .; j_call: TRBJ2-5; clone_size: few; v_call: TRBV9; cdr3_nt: TGTGCCAGCAGCGGACCCCGACGGGCGGAAGAGACCCAGTACTTC; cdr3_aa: CASSGPRRAEETQYF
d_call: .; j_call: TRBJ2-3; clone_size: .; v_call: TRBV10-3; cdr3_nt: TGTGCCATCACCAGGGCTAGCAGGACAGATACGCAGTATTTT; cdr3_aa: CAITRASRTDTQYF
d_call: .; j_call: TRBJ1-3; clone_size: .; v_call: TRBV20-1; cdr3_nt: TGCAGTGCTAGAGGTGAAGATTTTGGAAACACCATATATTTT; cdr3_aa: CSARGEDFGNTIYF
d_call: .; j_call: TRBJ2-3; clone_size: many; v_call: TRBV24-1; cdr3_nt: TGTGCCACCAGTGTTCTAGGGGGATCCACAGATACGCAGTATTTT; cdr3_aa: CATSVLGGSTDTQYF
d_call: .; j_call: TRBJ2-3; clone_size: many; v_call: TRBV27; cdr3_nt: TGTGCCAGCAGTTTGGGCTGGAGAGGTAGGGATACGCAGTATTTT; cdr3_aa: CASSLGWRGRDTQYF
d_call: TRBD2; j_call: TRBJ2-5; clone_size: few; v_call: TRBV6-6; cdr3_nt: TGTGCCAGCAGTTACTATAGACTAGCGGGGGAGACCCAGTACTTC; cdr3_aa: CASSYYRLAGETQYF
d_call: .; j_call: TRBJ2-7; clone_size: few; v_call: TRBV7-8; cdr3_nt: TGTGCCAGCAGCTTAGGTTTCGACTCGCTGAGCTCCTACGAGCAGTACTTC; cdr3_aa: CASSLGFDSLSSYEQYF
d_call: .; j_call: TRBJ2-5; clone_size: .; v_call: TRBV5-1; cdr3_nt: TGCGCCAGCAGCCCGGGCGAAGCTATACGAACTAAAGAGACCCAGTACTTC; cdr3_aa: CASSPGEAIRTKETQYF
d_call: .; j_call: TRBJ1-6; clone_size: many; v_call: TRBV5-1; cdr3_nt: TGCGCCAGCAGCCCCCGGAACAATAACTATAATTCACCCCTCCACTTT; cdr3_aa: CASSPRNNNYNSPLHF
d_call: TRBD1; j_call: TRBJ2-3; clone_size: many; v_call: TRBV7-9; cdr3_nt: TGTGCCAGCAGCGTGGGACAGGTGACTAGCACAGATACGCAGTATTTT; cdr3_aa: CASSVGQVTSTDTQYF
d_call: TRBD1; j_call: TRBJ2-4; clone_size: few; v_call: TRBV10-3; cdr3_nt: TGTGCCATCAGCGGGACAGGGACGGCCAAAAACATTCAGTACTTC; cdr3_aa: CAISGTGTAKNIQYF
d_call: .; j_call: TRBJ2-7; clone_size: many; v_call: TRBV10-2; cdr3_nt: TGCGCCAGCAGTGACTTAATGGGCAGCTCCTACGAGCAGTACTTC; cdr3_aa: CASSDLMGSSYEQYF
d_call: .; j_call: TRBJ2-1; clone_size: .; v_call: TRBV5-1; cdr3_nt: TGCGCCAGCAAGGTATCGGGGTACAATGAGCAGTTCTTC; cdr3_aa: CASKVSGYNEQFF
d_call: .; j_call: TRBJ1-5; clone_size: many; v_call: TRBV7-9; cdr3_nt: TGTGCCAGCAGCTTAAAGTACAGTGGTCCCCAGCATTTT; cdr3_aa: CASSLKYSGPQHF
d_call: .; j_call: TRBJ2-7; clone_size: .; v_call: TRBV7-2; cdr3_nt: TGTGCCAGCAGCTTATTTAAGGGCTCCTACGAGCAGTACTTC; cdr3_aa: CASSLFKGSYEQYF
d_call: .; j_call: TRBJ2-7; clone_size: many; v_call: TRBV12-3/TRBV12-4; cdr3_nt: TGTGCCAGCAGTTTAGATAGAGAGCAGTACTTC; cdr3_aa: CASSLDREQYF
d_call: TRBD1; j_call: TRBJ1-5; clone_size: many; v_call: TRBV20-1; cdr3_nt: TGCAGTGCTAGAGATAGGGTTAGGGGGCGATATCAGCCCCAGCATTTT; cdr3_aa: CSARDRVRGRYQPQHF
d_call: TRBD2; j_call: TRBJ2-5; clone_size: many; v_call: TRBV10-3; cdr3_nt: TGTGCCATCAGGGGAGGGGAGACCCAGTACTTC; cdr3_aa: CAIRGGETQYF
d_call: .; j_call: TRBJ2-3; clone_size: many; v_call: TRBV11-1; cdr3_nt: TGTGCCAGCAGCCAGGGGCCAGGCCCGACAGATACGCAGTATTTT; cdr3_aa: CASSQGPGPTDTQYF
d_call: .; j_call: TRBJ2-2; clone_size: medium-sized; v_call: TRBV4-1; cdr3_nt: TGCGCCAGCAGCCATTCTAGCAACACCGGGGAGCTGTTTTTT; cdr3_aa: CASSHSSNTGELFF
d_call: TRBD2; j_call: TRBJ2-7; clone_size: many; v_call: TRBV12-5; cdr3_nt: TGTGCTAGTGGTTTGGGGCTAGCGGGGGACGAGCAGTACTTC; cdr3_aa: CASGLGLAGDEQYF
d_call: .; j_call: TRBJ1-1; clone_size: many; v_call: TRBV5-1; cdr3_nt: TGCGCCAGCAGCGTGGACGGAGCTGAAGCTTTCTTT; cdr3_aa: CASSVDGAEAFF
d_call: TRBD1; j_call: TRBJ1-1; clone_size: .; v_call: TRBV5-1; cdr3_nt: TGCGCCAGCAGCTCCCGACAGGGGCAGAACACTGAAGCTTTCTTT; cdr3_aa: CASSSRQGQNTEAFF
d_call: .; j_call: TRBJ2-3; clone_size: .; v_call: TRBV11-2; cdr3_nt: TGTGCCAGCAGCCCGCGAGGGGACGTTACAGATACGCAGTATTTT; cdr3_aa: CASSPRGDVTDTQYF
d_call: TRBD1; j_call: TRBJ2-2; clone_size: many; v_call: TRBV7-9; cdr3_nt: TGTGCCAGCAGCCGGGACAGGGAGTCCCCCGGGGAGCTGTTTTTT; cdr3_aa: CASSRDRESPGELFF
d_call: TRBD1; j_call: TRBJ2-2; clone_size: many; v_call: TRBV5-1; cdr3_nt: TGCGCCAGCAACCAGGGACAGGGGCATTCCGGGACCGGGGAGCTGTTTTTT; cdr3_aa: CASNQGQGHSGTGELFF
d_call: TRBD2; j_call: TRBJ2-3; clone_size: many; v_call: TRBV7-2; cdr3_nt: TGTGCCAGCAGCTTAACCTTCCCCGTGGGACTAGCGGGGGGGCTTACGCAGTATTTT; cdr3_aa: CASSLTFPVGLAGGLTQYF
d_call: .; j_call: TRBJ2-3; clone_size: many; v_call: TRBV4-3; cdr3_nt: TGCGCCAGCAGCCAAGATTCATGGGGGGGCCCAGATACGCAGTATTTT; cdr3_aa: CASSQDSWGGPDTQYF
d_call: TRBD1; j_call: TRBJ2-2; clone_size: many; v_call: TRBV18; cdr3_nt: TGTGCCAGCTCACTGACAGGGCCCGGGGAGCTGTTTTTT; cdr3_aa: CASSLTGPGELFF
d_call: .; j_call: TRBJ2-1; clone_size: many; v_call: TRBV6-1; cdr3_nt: TGTGCCAGCAGTGAATTGCTGGGAACAAACAATGAGCAGTTCTTC; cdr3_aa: CASSELLGTNNEQFF
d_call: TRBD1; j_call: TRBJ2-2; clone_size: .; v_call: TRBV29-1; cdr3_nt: TGCAGCGTTGCCGGACAGGGTACCGGGGAGCTGTTTTTT; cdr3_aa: CSVAGQGTGELFF
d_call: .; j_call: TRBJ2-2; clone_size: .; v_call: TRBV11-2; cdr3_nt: TGTGCCAGCAGCCCGTGGGGAGAGGGCACCGGGGAGCTGTTTTTT; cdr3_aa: CASSPWGEGTGELFF
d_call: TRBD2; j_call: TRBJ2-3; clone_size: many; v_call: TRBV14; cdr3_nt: TGTGCCAGCAGCCAGGTACCGGGACTAGCCGCCGCAGATACGCAGTATTTT; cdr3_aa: CASSQVPGLAAADTQYF
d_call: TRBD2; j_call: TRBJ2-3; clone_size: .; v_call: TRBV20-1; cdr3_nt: TGCAGTGCTAGGGTGGGGTGGAGCGGGGGGGCCACAGATACGCAGTATTTT; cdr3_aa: CSARVGWSGGATDTQYF
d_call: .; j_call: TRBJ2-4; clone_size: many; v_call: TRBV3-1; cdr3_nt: TGTGCCAGCAGCCAAAGCGGACAGACGGCCAAAAACATTCAGTACTTC; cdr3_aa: CASSQSGQTAKNIQYF
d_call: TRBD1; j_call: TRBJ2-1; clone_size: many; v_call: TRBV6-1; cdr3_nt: TGTGCCAGCGCCGCGAGACAGGGGTTCGATGAGCAGTTCTTC; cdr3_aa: CASAARQGFDEQFF
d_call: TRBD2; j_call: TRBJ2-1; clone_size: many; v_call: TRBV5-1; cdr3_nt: TGCGCCAGCAGCACCCTAGCGGGGGCCCCGTACAATGAGCAGTTCTTC; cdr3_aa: CASSTLAGAPYNEQFF
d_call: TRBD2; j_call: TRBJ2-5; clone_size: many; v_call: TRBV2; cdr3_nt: TGTGCCAGCAACGGCGCGGGGGGGCAAGAGACCCAGTACTTC; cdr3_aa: CASNGAGGQETQYF
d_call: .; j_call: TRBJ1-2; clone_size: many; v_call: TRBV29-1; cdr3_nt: TGCAGCGTTGGGGAATGGACAGCGAACTATGGCTACACCTTC; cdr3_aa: CSVGEWTANYGYTF
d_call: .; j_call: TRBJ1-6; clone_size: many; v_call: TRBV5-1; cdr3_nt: TGCGCCAGCAGCCAGGGAGTCGAGGGGTCACCCCTCCACTTT; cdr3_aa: CASSQGVEGSPLHF
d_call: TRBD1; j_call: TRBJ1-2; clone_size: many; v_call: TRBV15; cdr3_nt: TGTGCCACCAGCAGACATCAGGGGGCTTCTGGCTACACCTTC; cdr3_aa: CATSRHQGASGYTF
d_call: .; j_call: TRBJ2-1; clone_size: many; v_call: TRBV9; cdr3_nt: TGTGCCAGCAGCGGACGGGGTAGGAATGAGCAGTTCTTC; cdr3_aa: CASSGRGRNEQFF
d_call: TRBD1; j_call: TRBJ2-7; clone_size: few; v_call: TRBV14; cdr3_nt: TGTGCCAGCAGCCAACCACAAACCAGGGGGCGATCCACCTACGAGCAGTACTTC; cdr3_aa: CASSQPQTRGRSTYEQYF
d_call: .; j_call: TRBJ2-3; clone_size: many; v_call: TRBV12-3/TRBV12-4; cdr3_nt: TGTGCCAGCAGTTACGGTGCCACAGATACGCAGTATTTT; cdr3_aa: CASSYGATDTQYF
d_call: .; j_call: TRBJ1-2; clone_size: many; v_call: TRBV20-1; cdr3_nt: TGCAGTGCTAGGTTTCCCGGGTGGGAAGGAGACTATGGCTACACCTTC; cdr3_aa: CSARFPGWEGDYGYTF
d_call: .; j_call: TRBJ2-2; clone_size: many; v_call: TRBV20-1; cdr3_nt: TGCAGTGCTAGTCCCGAATGGCACAGAAACACCGGGGAGCTGTTTTTT; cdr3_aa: CSASPEWHRNTGELFF
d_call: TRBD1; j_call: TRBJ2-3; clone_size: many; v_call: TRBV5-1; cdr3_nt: TGCGCCAGCAGCCTTGGGGACAGATACACAGATACGCAGTATTTT; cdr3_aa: CASSLGDRYTDTQYF